The 26 T cell receptor beta chains reported below all come from one sample, sequenced in a study of blood T cell repertoires in COVID-19 (dated by TCRdb to 2020 to 2021). Libraries were prepared through the immunoSEQ multiplex PCR assay. TCRdb re-hosts the immuneACCESS table, in-frame sequences only. Its copies lack some clones; in the studies checked, an unresolved V gene accounts for under half of them, and the cause for the rest is not known. Here the sample has about 250,000 clones; about 85% occur a single time. The ten largest make up roughly 3% of the sample. The sample was peripheral blood. All receptors come from a man younger than 35 with active or convalescent COVID-19.

The genes are TRBV7-8 and TRBJ1-1; perhaps TRBD1 as D (6 bases). Germline V gives CDR1 SGHVS, CDR2 FQNEAQ. Trimming shortened V by 5 bases and J by 2 bases, and 12 bases separated the two germline ends. The CDR3 extends over 14 amino acids. Written as DNA, the CDR3 is TGTGCCAGCAGCCTCAGGGGTCCTAACACTGAAGCTTTCTTT. Translation gives CASSLRGPNTEAFF.

The rearrangement joins TRBV28 to TRBJ1-6; D not certain. The CDR3 has 12 amino acids. The germline V and J ends were trimmed by 8 bases and 6 bases, with 8 bases remaining between them. CDR1 MDHEN and CDR2 SYDVKM come from the germline V gene. CDR3 in amino acids: CASVTPNSPLHF. The CDR3 bases are TGTGCCAGCGTTACACCTAATTCACCCCTCCACTTT.

The J gene is TRBJ2-7, the V gene TRBV6-6; D not certain. Germline V CDR1 and CDR2: MNHNY, SVGAGI (reference sequence). The CDR3 contains 13 residues. Trimming shortened V by 7 bases and J by 0 bases, and 10 bases separated the two germline ends. The CDR3 sequence: CASMISSSYEQYF. CDR3 bases: TGTGCCAGCATGATCTCTAGCTCCTACGAGCAGTACTTC.

The V and J genes are TRBV10-3 and TRBJ2-5, with TRBD2 identical over 10 bases. The CDR3 length is 16 residues. Germline CDR1 ENHRY, CDR2 SYGVKD. The V and J ends lost 4 bases and 5 bases, in that order; junction bases with no gene match: 10. The CDR3 is CAISGQREGGGETQYF. The CDR3 DNA follows: TGTGCCATCAGTGGTCAGCGGGAGGGCGGGGGTGAGACCCAGTACTTC.

The chain links TRBV10-3 to TRBJ1-2; the match to TRBD1 covers 7 bases. CDR1 ENHRY and CDR2 SYGVKD come from the germline V gene. Trimming at V came to 3 bases and at J to 7 bases, leaving 20 bases not matched to a gene. CDR3 size: 18 residues. The DNA for the CDR3 is TGTGCCATCAGTGACCCTACCGCCGGGACAGTGACTGTGAGTGGCTACACCTTC. Translated: CAISDPTAGTVTVSGYTF.

V gene TRBV13 combines with J gene TRBJ2-1; the D is unclear. Germline assignment: CDR1 PRHDT and CDR2 FYEKMQ (reference sequence). The length of the CDR3 is 13 residues. V lost 2 bases and J 13 bases, leaving 15 bases between the germline ends. CDR3 DNA: TGTGCCAGCAGCTTAAGTGTACTTGTAAGACAGTTCTTC. Its translation: CASSLSVLVRQFF.

V and J are TRBV27 and TRBJ1-1; possibly TRBD1 for D (5 bases). CDR3 size: 16 residues. The germline V gene encodes CDR1 MNHEY and CDR2 SMNVEV (reference sequence). V lost 5 bases and J 0 bases, leaving 16 bases between the germline ends. CDR3 in amino acids: CASSPDPGALNTEAFF. DNA of the CDR3: TGTGCCAGCAGTCCGGACCCTGGGGCCCTGAACACTGAAGCTTTCTTT.

The chain recombines TRBV5-1 with TRBJ2-5; 15 positions match TRBD2. J was trimmed by 4 bases and V by 3 bases; bases with no gene match: 10. CDR1 is SGHRS, CDR2 YFSETQ, per germline. The CDR3 contains 18 residues. For the CDR3, the DNA is TGCGCCAGCAGCTCCGGACTAGCGGGAGGGCCCTCTGGAGAGACCCAGTACTTC. It translates to CASSSGLAGGPSGETQYF.

The chain couples TRBV4-1 to TRBJ1-2; perhaps TRBD1 as D (5 bases). V lost 2 bases and J 3 bases, leaving 22 bases between the germline ends. CDR3 length equals 18 residues. The germline V gene encodes CDR1 MGHRA and CDR2 YSYEKL. This CDR3 reads CASSQPPGGGGMDYGYTF. The DNA of the CDR3 is TGCGCCAGCAGCCAACCCCCCGGGGGTGGGGGGATGGACTATGGCTACACCTTC.

This clone was seen once. This chain connects TRBV5-1 to TRBJ1-1; 9 nucleotides match TRBD1. The CDR3 totals 17 residues. Germline-derived CDR1 and CDR2 are SGHRS and YFSETQ. V gave up 4 bases and J gave up 0 bases; unmatched junction bases: 10. CDR3: CASSRRDRAILNTEAFF. The CDR3 nucleotides read TGCGCCAGCAGCCGCCGGGACAGGGCTATCTTGAACACTGAAGCTTTCTTT.

This rearrangement joins TRBV5-6 to TRBJ1-6; D is uncertain. CDR3 length equals 17 residues. The germline V gene has CDR1 SGHDT and CDR2 YYEEEE. V was shortened by 4 bases and J by 0 bases, with 14 bases between the two germline ends. Written as DNA, the CDR3 is TGTGCCAGCAGCATCTGGAGAGGGAGCTCCTATAATTCACCCCTCCACTTT. Translated, it gives CASSIWRGSSYNSPLHF.

This chain joins TRBV19 and TRBJ1-3; tentatively, D is TRBD1 (5 bases). The germline V gene encodes CDR1 LNHDA and CDR2 SQIVND (reference sequence). The CDR3 has 16 amino acids. Trimming took 2 bases from V and 0 from J, leaving 11 bases between them. The CDR3 protein is CASSIQGTISGNTIYF. CDR3 sequence (DNA): TGTGCCAGTAGTATACAGGGCACCATCTCTGGAAACACCATATATTTT.

This chain joins TRBV9 and TRBJ2-3; 10 bases are shared with TRBD1. The CDR3 loop spans 15 amino acids. The germline V gene encodes CDR1 SGDLS and CDR2 YYNGEE. J lost 7 bases, V lost 4 bases, and 9 bases had no gene match. The CDR3 here is CASSPTGGEGYTQYF. CDR3 nucleotide sequence: TGTGCCAGCAGCCCGACAGGGGGCGAGGGGTATACGCAGTATTTT.

The chain links TRBV19 to TRBJ1-1, with a weak D call TRBD1 (6 bases). Looked up from germline, CDR1 is LNHDA and CDR2 is SQIVND (reference sequence). V was clipped by 7 bases and J by 5 bases, with 11 bases between them. The CDR3 sequence is 12 residues long. DNA for the CDR3: TGTGCCAGTAAACAGGGTCGGACTGAAGCTTTCTTT. It is translated as CASKQGRTEAFF.

V and J are TRBV6-7 and TRBJ1-2; the match to TRBD1 covers 8 bases. TRBV6-7 is identified as an open reading frame with a role that is uncertain. The CDR3 is 13 residues long. Trimming cost V 8 bases and J 8 bases; bases outside gene matches: 10. CDR3 region: CASEDRDSWGYTF. The CDR3, as DNA: TGTGCCAGCGAGGACAGGGATTCATGGGGCTACACCTTC.

The V and J genes are TRBV2 and TRBJ2-5; 12 positions match TRBD1. Germline CDR1 reads SNHLY; CDR2 reads FYNNEI. V was clipped by 7 bases and J by 5 bases; unmatched bases: 11. The CDR3 length is 16 residues. This CDR3 reads CASILGTGGFMETQYF. The CDR3 nucleotides read TGTGCCAGCATACTCGGGACAGGGGGCTTCATGGAGACCCAGTACTTC.

Only one count was recorded for this clone. The chain couples TRBV19 to TRBJ1-5; D ambiguous. Germline loops: CDR1 LNHDA, CDR2 SQIVND (reference sequence). The CDR3 consists of 16 residues. Between the trimmed V and J ends, which lost 6 bases and 0 bases, there was a span of 15 bases. The CDR3, as DNA: TGTGCCAGTAGGAGCATCCGCCAATATAGCAATCAGCCCCAGCATTTT. It encodes CASRSIRQYSNQPQHF.

The chain couples TRBV15 to TRBJ2-7; 8 bases map to TRBD1. Losses at the gene ends were 1 base for V and 1 base for J; bases not matched to a gene: 3. The CDR3 is 15 residues long. Germline V gene sequence: CDR1 LNHNV, CDR2 YYDKDF (reference sequence). The CDR3 DNA follows: TGTGCCACCAGCAGAGGCCGGACAGGGTCCTACGAGCAGTACTTC. This codes for CATSRGRTGSYEQYF.

Worth noting for this clone: Other DNA sequences in this specimen translate into the identical CDR3. The rearrangement joins TRBV28 to TRBJ1-5, with TRBD1 matching 7 bases. Germline CDR1 and CDR2: MDHEN and SYDVKM. This CDR3 spans 15 amino acids. The junction had 3 bases not matched to a gene; V was cut back by 2 bases and J by 2 bases. The CDR3 reads CASSLVQGGNQPQHF. The CDR3 DNA is TGTGCCAGCAGTTTAGTCCAGGGGGGCAATCAGCCCCAGCATTTT.

V gene TRBV4-1 combines with J gene TRBJ2-1; TRBD2 agrees at 14 bases. Per the germline V gene, CDR1 is MGHRA and CDR2 is YSYEKL. After removal of 0 bases from V and 6 bases from J, the junction contained 4 bases not matched to a gene. The CDR3 loop spans 17 amino acids. The CDR3 DNA sequence: TGCGCCAGCAGCCAAGAGTTCGGACTAGCGGGAGGCAATGAGCAGTTCTTC. Protein sequence: CASSQEFGLAGGNEQFF.

The chain links TRBV24-1 to TRBJ2-7, with 7 positions matching TRBD1. Per the germline V gene, CDR1 is KGHDR and CDR2 is SFDVKD. CDR3 length: 18 residues. Unmatched junction bases numbered 19, after V lost 6 bases and J lost 3 bases. CDR3 loop: CATSNRLIRDSDVYEQYF. The CDR3 DNA sequence: TGTGCCACCAGTAATCGACTAATCCGGGACAGCGACGTCTACGAGCAGTACTTC.

The chain joins TRBV13 to TRBJ2-7; 7 nucleotides line up with TRBD2. Looked up from germline, CDR1 is PRHDT and CDR2 is FYEKMQ (reference sequence). Unmatched junction bases numbered 4, after V lost 4 bases and J lost 4 bases. The CDR3 loop spans 13 amino acids. CDR3 loop: CASSWERGYEQYF. CDR3 coding DNA: TGTGCCAGCAGCTGGGAGCGGGGATACGAGCAGTACTTC.

This chain joins TRBV18 and TRBJ2-7, with D possibly being TRBD1 (5 bases). The CDR3 consists of 13 residues. CDR1 is KGHSH, CDR2 LQKENI, per germline. V was pared by 5 bases and J by 6 bases, with 14 bases between. CDR3 nucleotide sequence: TGTGCCAGCTCAGCAAACCCAAGGGGCGAGCAGTACTTC. Translation: CASSANPRGEQYF.

This clone was detected only once. This chain connects TRBV30 to TRBJ1-2; weak D call: TRBD1 (6 bases). Trimming cost V 2 bases and J 5 bases, with 9 bases left between them. CDR1 GTSNPN and CDR2 SVGIG come from the germline V gene (reference sequence). The CDR3 is 12 amino acids. CDR3 nucleotides: TGTGCCTGGAGTCGGACAGATTATGGCTACACCTTC. Translated: CAWSRTDYGYTF. Based on the CDR3 plus reference TRBV30 and TRBJ1-2, the full variable domain is SQTIHQWPATLVQPVGSPLSLECTVEGTSNPNLYWYRQAAGRGLQLLFYSVGIGQISSEVPQNLSASRPQDRQFILSSKKLLLSDSGFYLCAWSRTDYGYTFGSGTRLTVV.

J is TRBJ2-3 and V is TRBV11-3, with D unclear. The CDR3 runs to 15 residues. The V end lost 5 bases, the J end lost 0 bases, and 12 bases lay between the germline ends. The germline V gene encodes CDR1 SGHNT and CDR2 YENEEA. The CDR3 bases are TGTGCCAGCAGCAGGTTAGCCGCGAGCACAGATACGCAGTATTTT. It is translated as CASSRLAASTDTQYF.

This rearrangement joins TRBV19 to TRBJ1-5, with 7 bases aligning to TRBD1. The CDR3 is 16 residues long. The germline V gene has CDR1 LNHDA and CDR2 SQIVND (reference sequence). Trimming cost V 5 bases and J 0 bases; bases outside gene matches: 7. The CDR3 reads CASSATTGNSNQPQHF. The DNA of the CDR3 is TGTGCCAGTAGTGCGACGACAGGGAATAGCAATCAGCCCCAGCATTTT.